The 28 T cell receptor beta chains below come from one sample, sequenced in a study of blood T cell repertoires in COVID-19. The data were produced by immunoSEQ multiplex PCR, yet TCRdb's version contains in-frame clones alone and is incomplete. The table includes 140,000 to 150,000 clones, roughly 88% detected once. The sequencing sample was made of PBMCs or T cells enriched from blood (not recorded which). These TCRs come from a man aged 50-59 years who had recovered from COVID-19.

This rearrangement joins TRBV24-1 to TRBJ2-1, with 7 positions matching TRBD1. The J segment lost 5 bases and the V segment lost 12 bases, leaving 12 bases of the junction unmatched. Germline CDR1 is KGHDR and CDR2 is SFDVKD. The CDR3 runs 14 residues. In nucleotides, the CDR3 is TGTGCCCCCAAGAACAGGGGAAAGGACAATGAGCAGTTCTTC. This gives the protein CAPKNRGKDNEQFF.

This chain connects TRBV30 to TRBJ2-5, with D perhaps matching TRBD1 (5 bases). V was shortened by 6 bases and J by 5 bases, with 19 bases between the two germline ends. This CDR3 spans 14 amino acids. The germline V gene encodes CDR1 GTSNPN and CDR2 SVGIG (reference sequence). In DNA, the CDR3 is TGTGCCTGCCACCAGGGATCCCCTTGGGAGACCCAGTACTTC. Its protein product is CACHQGSPWETQYF.

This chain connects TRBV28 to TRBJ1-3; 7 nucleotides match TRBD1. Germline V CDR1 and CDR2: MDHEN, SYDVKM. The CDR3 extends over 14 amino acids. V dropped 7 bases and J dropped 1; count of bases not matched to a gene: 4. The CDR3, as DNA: TGTGCCAGCACCCCAGGGGGTTCTGGAAACACCATATATTTT. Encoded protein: CASTPGGSGNTIYF.

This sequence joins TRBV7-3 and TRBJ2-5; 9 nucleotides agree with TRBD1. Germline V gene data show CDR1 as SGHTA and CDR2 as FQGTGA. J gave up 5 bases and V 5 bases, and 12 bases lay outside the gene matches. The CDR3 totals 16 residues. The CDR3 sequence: CASSPRGDRAWETQYF. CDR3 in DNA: TGTGCCAGCAGCCCCCGGGGGGACAGGGCTTGGGAGACCCAGTACTTC.

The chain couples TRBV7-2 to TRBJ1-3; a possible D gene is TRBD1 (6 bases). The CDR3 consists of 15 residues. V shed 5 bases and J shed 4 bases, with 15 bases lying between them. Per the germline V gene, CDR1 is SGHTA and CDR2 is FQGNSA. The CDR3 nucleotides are TGTGCCAGCAGCCCCGACGGGACATACGGAAACACCATATATTTT. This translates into CASSPDGTYGNTIYF. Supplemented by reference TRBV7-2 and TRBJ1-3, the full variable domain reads GAGVSQSPSNKVTEKGKDVELRCDPISGHTALYWYRQSLGQGLEFLIYFQGNSAPDKSGLPSDRFSAERTGGSVSTLTIQRTQQEDSAVYLCASSPDGTYGNTIYFGEGSWLTVV.

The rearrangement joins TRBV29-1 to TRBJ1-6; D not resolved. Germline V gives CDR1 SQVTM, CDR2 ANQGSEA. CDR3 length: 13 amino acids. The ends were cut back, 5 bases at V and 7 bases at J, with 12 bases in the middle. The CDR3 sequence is CSVLVQANSPLHF. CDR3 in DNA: TGCAGCGTTCTCGTACAAGCGAATTCACCCCTCCACTTT.

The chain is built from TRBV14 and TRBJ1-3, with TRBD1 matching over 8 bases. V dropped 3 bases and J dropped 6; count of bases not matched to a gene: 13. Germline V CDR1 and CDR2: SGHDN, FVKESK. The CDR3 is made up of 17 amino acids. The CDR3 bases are TGTGCCAGCAGCCATTGGATGGACAGGGTTATTGAAAACACCATATATTTT. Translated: CASSHWMDRVIENTIYF.

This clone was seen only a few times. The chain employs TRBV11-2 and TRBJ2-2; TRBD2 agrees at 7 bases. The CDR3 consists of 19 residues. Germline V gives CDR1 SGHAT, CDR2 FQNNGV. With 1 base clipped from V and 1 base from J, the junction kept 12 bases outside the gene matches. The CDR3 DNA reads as TGTGCCAGCAGCTTAGGACGGGCTAGCGGAGACGTGAACACCGGGGAGCTGTTTTTT. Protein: CASSLGRASGDVNTGELFF. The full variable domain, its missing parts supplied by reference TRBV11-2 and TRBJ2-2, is EAGVAQSPRYKIIEKRQSVAFWCNPISGHATLYWYQQILGQGPKLLIQFQNNGVVDDSQLPKDRFSAERLKGVDSTLKIQPAKLEDSAVYLCASSLGRASGDVNTGELFFGEGSRLTVL.

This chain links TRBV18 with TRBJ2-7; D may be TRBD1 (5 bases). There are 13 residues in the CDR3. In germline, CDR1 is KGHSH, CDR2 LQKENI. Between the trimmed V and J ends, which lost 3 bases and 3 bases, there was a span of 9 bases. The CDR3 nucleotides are TGTGCCAGCTCACCGGGGCAGAGCTACGAGCAGTACGTC. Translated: CASSPGQSYEQYV.

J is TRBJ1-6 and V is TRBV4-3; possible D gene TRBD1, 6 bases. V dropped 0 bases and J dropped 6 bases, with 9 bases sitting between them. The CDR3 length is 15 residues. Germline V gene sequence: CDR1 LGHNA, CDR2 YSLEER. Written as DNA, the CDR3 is TGCGCCAGCAGCCAAGATCACAGGGCTAATTCACCCCTCCACTTT. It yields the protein CASSQDHRANSPLHF.

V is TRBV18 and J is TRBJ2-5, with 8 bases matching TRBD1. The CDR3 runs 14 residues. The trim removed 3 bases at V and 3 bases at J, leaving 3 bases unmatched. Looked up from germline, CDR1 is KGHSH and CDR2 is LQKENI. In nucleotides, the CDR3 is TGTGCCAGCTCACCGGACAGGGTAAAAGAGACCCAGTACTTC. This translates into CASSPDRVKETQYF.

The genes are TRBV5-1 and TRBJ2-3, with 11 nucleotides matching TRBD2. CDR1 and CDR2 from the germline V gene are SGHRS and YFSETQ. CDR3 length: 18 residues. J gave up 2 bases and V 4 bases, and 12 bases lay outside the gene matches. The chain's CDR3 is CASSLGTSGLFTTDTQYF. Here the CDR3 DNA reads TGCGCCAGCAGCCTCGGGACTAGCGGACTGTTTACCACAGATACGCAGTATTTT. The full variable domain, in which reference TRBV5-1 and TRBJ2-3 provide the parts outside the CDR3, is KAGVTQTPRYLIKTRGQQVTLSCSPISGHRSVSWYQQTPGQGLQFLFEYFSETQRNKGNFPGRFSGRQFSNSRSEMNVSTLELGDSALYLCASSLGTSGLFTTDTQYFGPGTRLTVL.

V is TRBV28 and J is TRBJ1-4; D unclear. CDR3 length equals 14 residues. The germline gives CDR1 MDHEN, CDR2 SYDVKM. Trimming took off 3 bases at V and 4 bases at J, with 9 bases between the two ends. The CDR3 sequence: CASSFRSHNEKLFF. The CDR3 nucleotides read TGTGCCAGCAGTTTTCGGTCTCATAATGAAAAACTGTTTTTT.

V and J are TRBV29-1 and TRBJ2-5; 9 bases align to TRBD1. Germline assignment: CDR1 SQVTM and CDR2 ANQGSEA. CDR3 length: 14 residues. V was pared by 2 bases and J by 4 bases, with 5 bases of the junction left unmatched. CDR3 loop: CSVERGQGGETQYF. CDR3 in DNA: TGCAGCGTTGAAAGGGGACAGGGTGGAGAGACCCAGTACTTC.

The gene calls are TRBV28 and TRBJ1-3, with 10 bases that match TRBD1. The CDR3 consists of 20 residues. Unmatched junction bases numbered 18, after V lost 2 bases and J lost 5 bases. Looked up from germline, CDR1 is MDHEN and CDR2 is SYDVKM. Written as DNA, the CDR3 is TGTGCCAGCAGTTTAATGTCGTTGTGGGACAGGGGAGAGGAGAGAAACACCATATATTTT. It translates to CASSLMSLWDRGEERNTIYF.

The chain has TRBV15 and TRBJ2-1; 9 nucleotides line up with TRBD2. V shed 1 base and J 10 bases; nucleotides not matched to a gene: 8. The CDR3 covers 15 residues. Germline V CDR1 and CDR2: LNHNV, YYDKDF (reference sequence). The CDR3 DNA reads TGTGCCACCAGCAGAGCTGGCGGGGGGGCCCGGGAGCAGTTCTTC. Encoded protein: CATSRAGGGAREQFF.

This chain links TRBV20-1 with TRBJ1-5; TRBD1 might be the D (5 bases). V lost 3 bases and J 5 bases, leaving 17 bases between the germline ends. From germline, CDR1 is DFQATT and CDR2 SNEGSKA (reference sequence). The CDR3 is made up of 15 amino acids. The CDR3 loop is CSASRSRVQYQPQHF. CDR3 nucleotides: TGCAGTGCTAGTCGATCCAGGGTACAGTATCAGCCCCAGCATTTT.

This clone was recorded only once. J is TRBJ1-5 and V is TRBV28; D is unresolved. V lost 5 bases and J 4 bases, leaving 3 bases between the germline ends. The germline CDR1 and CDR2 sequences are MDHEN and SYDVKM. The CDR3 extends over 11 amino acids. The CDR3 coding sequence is TGTGCCAGCAGTCTAAATCAGCCCCAGCATTTT. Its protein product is CASSLNQPQHF.

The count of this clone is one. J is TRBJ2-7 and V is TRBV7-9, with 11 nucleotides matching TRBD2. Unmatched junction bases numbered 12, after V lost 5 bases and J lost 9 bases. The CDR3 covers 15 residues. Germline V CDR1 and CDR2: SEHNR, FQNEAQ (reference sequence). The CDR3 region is CASSTGTSGATRQYF. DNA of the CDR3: TGTGCCAGCAGCACCGGGACTAGCGGAGCGACGAGGCAGTACTTC.

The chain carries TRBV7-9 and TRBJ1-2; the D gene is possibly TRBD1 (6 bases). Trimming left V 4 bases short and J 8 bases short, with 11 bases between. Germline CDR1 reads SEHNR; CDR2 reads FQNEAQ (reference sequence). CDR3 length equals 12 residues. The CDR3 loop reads CASSSDRSGYTF. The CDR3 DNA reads TGTGCCAGCAGCTCCGACAGGTCGGGCTACACCTTC.

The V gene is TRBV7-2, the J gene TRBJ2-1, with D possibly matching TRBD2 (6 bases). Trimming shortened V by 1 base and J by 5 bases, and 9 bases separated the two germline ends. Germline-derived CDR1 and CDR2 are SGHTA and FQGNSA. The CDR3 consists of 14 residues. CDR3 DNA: TGTGCCAGCAGCTTAGTGTGGAGGGACAATGAGCAGTTCTTC. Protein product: CASSLVWRDNEQFF.

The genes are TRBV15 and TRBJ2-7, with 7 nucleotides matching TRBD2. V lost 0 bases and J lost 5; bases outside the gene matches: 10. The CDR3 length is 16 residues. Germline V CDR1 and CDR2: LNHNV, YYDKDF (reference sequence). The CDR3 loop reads CATSRDRGGRTHEQYF. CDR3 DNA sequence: TGTGCCACCAGCAGAGACCGGGGAGGGCGCACCCACGAGCAGTACTTC.

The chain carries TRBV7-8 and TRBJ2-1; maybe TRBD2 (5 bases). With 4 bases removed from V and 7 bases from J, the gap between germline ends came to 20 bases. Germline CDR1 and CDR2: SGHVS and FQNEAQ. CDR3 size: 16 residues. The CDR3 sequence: CASSSILARSRNEQFF. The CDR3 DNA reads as TGTGCCAGCAGCTCAATCCTAGCTAGGTCGCGAAATGAGCAGTTCTTC.

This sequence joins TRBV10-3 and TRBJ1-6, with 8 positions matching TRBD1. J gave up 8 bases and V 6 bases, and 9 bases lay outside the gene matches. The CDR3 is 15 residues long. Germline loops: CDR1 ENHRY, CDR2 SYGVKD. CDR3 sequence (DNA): TGTGCCATCAGCCCAGGAGGACAGGGAGATTCACCCCTCCACTTT. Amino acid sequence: CAISPGGQGDSPLHF.

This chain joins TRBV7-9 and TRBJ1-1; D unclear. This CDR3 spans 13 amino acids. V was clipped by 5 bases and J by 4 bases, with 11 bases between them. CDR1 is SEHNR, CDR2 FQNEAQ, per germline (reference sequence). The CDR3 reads CASSKTSGTEAFF. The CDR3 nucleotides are TGTGCCAGCAGCAAAACCAGTGGCACTGAAGCTTTCTTT.

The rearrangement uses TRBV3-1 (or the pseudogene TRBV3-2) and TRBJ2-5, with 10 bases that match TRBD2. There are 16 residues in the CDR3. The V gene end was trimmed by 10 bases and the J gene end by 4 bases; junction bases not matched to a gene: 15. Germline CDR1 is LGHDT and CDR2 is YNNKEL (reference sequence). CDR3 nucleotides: TGTGCCACCCAGACCGGGACTAGCGAAAGCCGAGAGACCCAGTACTTC. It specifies CATQTGTSESRETQYF.

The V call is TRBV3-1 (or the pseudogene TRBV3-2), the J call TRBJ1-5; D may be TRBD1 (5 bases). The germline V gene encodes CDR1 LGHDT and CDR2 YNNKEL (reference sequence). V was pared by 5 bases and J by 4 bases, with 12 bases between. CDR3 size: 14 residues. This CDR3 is CASSTQGGNQPQHF. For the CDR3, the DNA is TGTGCCAGCAGCACTCAGGGAGGGAATCAGCCCCAGCATTTT.

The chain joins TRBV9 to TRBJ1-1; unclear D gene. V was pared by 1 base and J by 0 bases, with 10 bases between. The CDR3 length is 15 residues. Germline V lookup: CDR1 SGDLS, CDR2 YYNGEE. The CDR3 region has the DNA TGTGCCAGCAGCGTAAGAGAGACTATGAACACTGAAGCTTTCTTT. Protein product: CASSVRETMNTEAFF.